These 13 T cell receptor beta chains came from one sample sequenced in a study of control samples from healthy donors and cancer patients. Clones were read by immunoSEQ multiplex PCR, and TCRdb kept only the in-frame ones, dropping some. The repertoire includes 150,000 to 200,000 clones, roughly 88% of them detected once, and less than 2% sits in the top ten. The sequencing input was blood. All receptors derive from a man aged 18 to 35 in good health.

This clone has a single count. The DNA for the CDR3 is TGTGCCAGCAGTGACCCGACTAGCGGGGGACTTCTGCAGTACTTC. It is translated as CASSDPTSGGLLQYF. This rearrangement joins TRBV2 to TRBJ2-7, with 12 positions matching TRBD2. The germline gives CDR1 SNHLY, CDR2 FYNNEI. Trimming took 3 bases from V and 9 from J; bases not matched to a gene: 9. The length of the CDR3 is 15 residues.

The rearrangement uses TRBV7-6 and TRBJ1-2, with TRBD1 matching over 8 bases. The CDR3 contains 15 residues. The J segment lost 4 bases and the V segment lost 5 bases, leaving 9 bases of the junction unmatched. Per the germline V gene, CDR1 is SGHVS and CDR2 is FNYEAQ. The CDR3 reads CASSPAQGVAYGYTF. The DNA for the CDR3 is TGTGCCAGCAGCCCGGCACAGGGGGTTGCCTATGGCTACACCTTC.

J is TRBJ1-2 and V is TRBV6-1; D perhaps matches TRBD1 (5 bases). The CDR3 is 15 amino acids. The germline gives CDR1 MNHNS, CDR2 SASEGT. Trimming stripped 0 bases from V and 0 bases from J, with 8 bases between. CDR3 protein: CASSEAGHPNYGYTF. CDR3 bases: TGTGCCAGCAGTGAAGCCGGACACCCTAACTATGGCTACACCTTC.

The chain recombines TRBV5-1 with TRBJ2-5; D possibly corresponds to TRBD1 (7 bases). The CDR3 runs to 15 residues. Trimming cost V 3 bases and J 4 bases, with 16 bases left between them. Germline V gene sequence: CDR1 SGHRS, CDR2 YFSETQ. CDR3 region: CASSSDPQGGETQYF. CDR3 in DNA: TGCGCCAGCAGCTCGGACCCGCAGGGGGGAGAGACCCAGTACTTC.

This chain uses TRBV9 with TRBJ2-2, with a tentative D call TRBD1 (5 bases). Trimming cost V 3 bases and J 6 bases, with 9 bases left between them. The CDR3 spans 13 residues. Germline values: CDR1 SGDLS, CDR2 YYNGEE. The CDR3 coding sequence is TGTGCCAGCAGCGGTAGGGGCGCCGGGGAGCTGTTTTTT. This encodes CASSGRGAGELFF.

The CDR3 protein is CASSARDSPYEQYF. The CDR3 DNA is TGTGCCAGCAGCGCCCGGGACTCACCATACGAGCAGTACTTC. V gene TRBV11-1 combines with J gene TRBJ2-7, with a possible D match to TRBD2 (6 bases). Germline V CDR1 and CDR2: SGHAT, FQDESV (reference sequence). The CDR3 totals 14 residues. With 5 bases removed from V and 4 bases from J, the gap between germline ends came to 15 bases.

The chain carries TRBV27 and TRBJ1-2, with no clear D. The germline gives CDR1 MNHEY, CDR2 SMNVEV (reference sequence). Trimming pared 0 bases from V and 7 bases from J, leaving 9 bases between. This CDR3 region has 13 residues. Written as DNA, the CDR3 is TGTGCCAGCAGTTTATCAGGGTTTGGTGGCTACACCTTC. The encoded protein is CASSLSGFGGYTF.

V is TRBV9 and J is TRBJ2-7, with a tentative D call TRBD2 (5 bases). The CDR3 runs 15 residues. The germline V and J ends were trimmed by 3 bases and 0 bases, with 13 bases remaining between them. CDR1 SGDLS and CDR2 YYNGEE come from the germline V gene. The CDR3 region is CASSEFLGSSYEQYF. The CDR3, as DNA: TGTGCCAGCAGCGAGTTCCTTGGGAGCTCCTACGAGCAGTACTTC.

The chain carries TRBV7-8 and TRBJ1-6; D is undetermined. This CDR3 spans 12 amino acids. CDR1 and CDR2 from the germline V gene are SGHVS and FQNEAQ. Trimming removed 3 bases from V and 7 bases from J, with 4 bases in between. CDR3 residues: CASSFVNSPLHF. CDR3 DNA sequence: TGTGCCAGCAGCTTTGTAAATTCACCCCTCCACTTT.

The V and J genes are TRBV2 and TRBJ2-2; 7 nucleotides align to TRBD1. With 10 bases clipped from V and 0 bases from J, the junction kept 5 bases outside the gene matches. The CDR3 totals 14 residues. Germline V gene lookup returns CDR1 SNHLY and CDR2 FYNNEI. In DNA form, the CDR3 reads TGTGCCAACGGACAGGCGGCGAACACCGGGGAGCTGTTTTTT. Protein sequence: CANGQAANTGELFF.

This chain links TRBV28 with TRBJ1-6; D might be TRBD1 (6 bases). CDR3 size: 15 residues. V was shortened by 3 bases and J by 7 bases, with 13 bases between the two germline ends. Germline values: CDR1 MDHEN, CDR2 SYDVKM. This CDR3 is CASSLLTGINSPLHF. The CDR3 DNA reads TGTGCCAGCAGTTTGCTCACAGGGATCAATTCACCCCTCCACTTT.

The chain carries TRBV11-2 and TRBJ2-5; weak D call: TRBD2 (5 bases). V was pared by 1 base and J by 0 bases, with 12 bases between. Germline loops: CDR1 SGHAT, CDR2 FQNNGV. This CDR3 is built from 16 residues. CDR3 sequence: CASSLVFGGYQETQYF. The CDR3 DNA is TGTGCCAGCAGCTTAGTCTTCGGCGGGTACCAAGAGACCCAGTACTTC.

This rearrangement joins TRBV2 to TRBJ1-1; D unclear. Per the germline V gene, CDR1 is SNHLY and CDR2 is FYNNEI. CDR3 length: 14 amino acids. Trimming shortened V by 3 bases and J by 1 base, and 9 bases separated the two germline ends. The CDR3 nucleotides read TGTGCCAGCAGTGAGGACTCATGGAACACTGAAGCTTTCTTT. Translating gives CASSEDSWNTEAFF.